This record covers a single T cell receptor beta chain. Antigen unknown. The CDR3 extends over 14 amino acids. V lost 7 bases to trimming and J lost 0 bases, with 12 bases between them. The entry originates in a study of identical twins. TCRdb reprocessed the 5' RACE reads with MiXCR, giving one entry per CDR3 protein. Of a few hundred thousand distinct CDR3 sequences in the sample, around 20% were seen once. Study-wide findings and caveats: Out-of-frame beta chain sequences displayed weaker excess sharing between twins. The study reached conclusions through statistical analysis that was cross-sectional, not following the same donors.

This clonotype originated in a man aged 45-60 years in good health. The V and J genes are TRBV12-3 or TRBV12-4 and TRBJ2-5, with D possibly being TRBD2 (5 bases). Sequenced input: naive T cells sorted from blood. The CDR3 nucleotides read TGTGCCAGCACGAGTCGGGGTTACCAAGAGACCCAGTACTTC. Protein product: CASTSRGYQETQYF.